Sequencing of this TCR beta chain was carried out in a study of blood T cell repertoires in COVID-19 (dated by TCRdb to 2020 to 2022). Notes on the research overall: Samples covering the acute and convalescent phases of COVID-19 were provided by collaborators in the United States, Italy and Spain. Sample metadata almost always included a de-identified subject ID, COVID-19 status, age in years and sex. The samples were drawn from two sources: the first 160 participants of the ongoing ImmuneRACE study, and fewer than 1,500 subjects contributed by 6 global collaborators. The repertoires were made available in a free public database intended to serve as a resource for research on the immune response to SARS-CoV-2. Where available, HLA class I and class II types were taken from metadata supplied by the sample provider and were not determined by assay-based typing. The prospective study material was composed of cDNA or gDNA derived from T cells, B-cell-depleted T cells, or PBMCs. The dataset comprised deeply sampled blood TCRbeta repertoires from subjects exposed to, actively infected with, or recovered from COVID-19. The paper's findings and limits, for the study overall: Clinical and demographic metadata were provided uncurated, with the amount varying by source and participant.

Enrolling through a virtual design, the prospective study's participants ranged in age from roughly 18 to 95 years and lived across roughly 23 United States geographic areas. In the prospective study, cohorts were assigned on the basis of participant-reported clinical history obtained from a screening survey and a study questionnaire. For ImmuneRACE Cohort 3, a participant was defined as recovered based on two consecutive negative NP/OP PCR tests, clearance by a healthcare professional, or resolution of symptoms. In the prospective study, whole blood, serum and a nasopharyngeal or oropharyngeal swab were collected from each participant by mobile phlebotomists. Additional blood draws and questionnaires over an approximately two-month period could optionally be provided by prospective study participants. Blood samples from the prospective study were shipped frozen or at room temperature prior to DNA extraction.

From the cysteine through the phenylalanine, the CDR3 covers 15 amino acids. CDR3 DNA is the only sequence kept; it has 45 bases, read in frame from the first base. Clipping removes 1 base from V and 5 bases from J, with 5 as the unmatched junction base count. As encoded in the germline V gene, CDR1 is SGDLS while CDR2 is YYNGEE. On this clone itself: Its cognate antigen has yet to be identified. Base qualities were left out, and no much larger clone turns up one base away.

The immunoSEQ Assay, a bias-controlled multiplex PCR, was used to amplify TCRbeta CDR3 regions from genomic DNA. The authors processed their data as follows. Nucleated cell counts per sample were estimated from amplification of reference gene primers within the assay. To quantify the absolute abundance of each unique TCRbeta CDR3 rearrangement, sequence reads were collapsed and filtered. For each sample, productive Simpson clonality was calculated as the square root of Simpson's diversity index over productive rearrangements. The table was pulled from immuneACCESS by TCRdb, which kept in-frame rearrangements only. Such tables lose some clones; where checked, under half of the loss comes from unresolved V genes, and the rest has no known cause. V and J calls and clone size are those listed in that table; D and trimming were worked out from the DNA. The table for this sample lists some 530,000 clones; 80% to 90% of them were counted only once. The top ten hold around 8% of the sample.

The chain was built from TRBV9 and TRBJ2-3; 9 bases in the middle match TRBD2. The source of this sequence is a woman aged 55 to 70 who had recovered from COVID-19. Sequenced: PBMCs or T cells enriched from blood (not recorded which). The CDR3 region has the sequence CASSVLAGVGDTQYF. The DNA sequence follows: TGTGCCAGCAGCGTATTAGCGGGGGTTGGAGATACGCAGTATTTT.